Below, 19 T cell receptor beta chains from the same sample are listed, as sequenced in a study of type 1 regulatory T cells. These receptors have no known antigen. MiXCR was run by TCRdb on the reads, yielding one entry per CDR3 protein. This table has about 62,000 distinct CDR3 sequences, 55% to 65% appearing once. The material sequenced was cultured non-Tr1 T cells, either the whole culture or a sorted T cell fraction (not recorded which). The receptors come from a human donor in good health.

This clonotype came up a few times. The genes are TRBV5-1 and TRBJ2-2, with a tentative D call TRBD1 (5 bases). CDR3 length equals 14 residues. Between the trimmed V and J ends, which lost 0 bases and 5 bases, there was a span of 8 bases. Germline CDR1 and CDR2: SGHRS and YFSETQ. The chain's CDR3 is CASSLVKGTGELFF. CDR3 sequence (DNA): TGCGCCAGCAGCTTGGTGAAGGGGACCGGGGAGCTGTTTTTT.

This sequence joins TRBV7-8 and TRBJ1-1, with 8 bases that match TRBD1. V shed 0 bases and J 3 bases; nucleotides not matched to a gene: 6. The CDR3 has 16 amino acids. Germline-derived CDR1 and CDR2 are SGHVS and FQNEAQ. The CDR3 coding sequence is TGTGCCAGCAGCTTAGCGGGTCAGGGGGCTTACACTGAAGCTTTCTTT. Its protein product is CASSLAGQGAYTEAFF.

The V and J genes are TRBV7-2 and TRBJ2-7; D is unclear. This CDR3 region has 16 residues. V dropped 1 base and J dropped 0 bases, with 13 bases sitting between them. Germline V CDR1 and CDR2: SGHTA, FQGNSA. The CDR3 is CASSLGPLRSSYEQYF. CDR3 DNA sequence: TGTGCCAGCAGCTTAGGTCCGCTACGCAGCTCCTACGAGCAGTACTTC.

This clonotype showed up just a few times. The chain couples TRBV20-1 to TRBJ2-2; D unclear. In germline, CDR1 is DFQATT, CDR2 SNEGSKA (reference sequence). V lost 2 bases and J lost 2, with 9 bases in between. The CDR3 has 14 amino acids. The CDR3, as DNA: TGCAGTGCTAGACAGGTCCCAAACACCGGGGAGCTGTTTTTT. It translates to CSARQVPNTGELFF.

CDR3 sequence (DNA): TGTGCCAGCTCACCCCGAACAGGGTTAAACACTGAAGCTTTCTTT. This codes for CASSPRTGLNTEAFF. This sequence joins TRBV18 and TRBJ1-1, with a possible D match to TRBD1 (6 bases). The V and J ends lost 3 bases and 2 bases respectively, with 13 bases between them. The CDR3 contains 15 residues. The germline V gene has CDR1 KGHSH and CDR2 LQKENI.

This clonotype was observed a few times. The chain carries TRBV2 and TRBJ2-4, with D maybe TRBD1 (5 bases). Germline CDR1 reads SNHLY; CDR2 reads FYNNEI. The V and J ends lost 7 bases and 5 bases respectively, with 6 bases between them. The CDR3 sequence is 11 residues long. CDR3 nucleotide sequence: TGTGCCAGCACCAGGGAAAACATTCAGTACTTC. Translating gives CASTRENIQYF.

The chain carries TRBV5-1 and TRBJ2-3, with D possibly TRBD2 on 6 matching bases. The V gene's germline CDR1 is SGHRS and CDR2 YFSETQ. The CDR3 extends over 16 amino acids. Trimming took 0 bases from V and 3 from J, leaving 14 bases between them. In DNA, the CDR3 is TGCGCCAGCAGCTTGGTCGCCGGGAGTTGGACAGATACGCAGTATTTT. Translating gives CASSLVAGSWTDTQYF. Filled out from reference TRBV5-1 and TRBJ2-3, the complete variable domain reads KAGVTQTPRYLIKTRGQQVTLSCSPISGHRSVSWYQQTPGQGLQFLFEYFSETQRNKGNFPGRFSGRQFSNSRSEMNVSTLELGDSALYLCASSLVAGSWTDTQYFGPGTRLTVL.

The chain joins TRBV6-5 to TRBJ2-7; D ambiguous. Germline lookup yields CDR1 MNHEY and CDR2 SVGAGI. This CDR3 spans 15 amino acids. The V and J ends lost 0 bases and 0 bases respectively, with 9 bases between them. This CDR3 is CASSYSEPGSYEQYF. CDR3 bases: TGTGCCAGCAGTTACTCGGAGCCCGGCTCCTACGAGCAGTACTTC.

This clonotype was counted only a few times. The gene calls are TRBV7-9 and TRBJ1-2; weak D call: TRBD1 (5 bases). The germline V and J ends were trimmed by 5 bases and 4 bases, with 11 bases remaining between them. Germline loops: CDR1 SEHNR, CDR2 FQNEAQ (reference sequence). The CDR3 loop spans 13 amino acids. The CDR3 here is CASSHRGLYGYTF. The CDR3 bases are TGTGCCAGCAGCCACCGGGGCCTCTATGGCTACACCTTC. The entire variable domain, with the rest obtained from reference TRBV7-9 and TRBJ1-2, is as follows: DTGVSQNPRHKITKRGQNVTFRCDPISEHNRLYWYRQTLGQGPEFLTYFQNEAQLEKSRLLSDRFSAERPKGSFSTLEIQRTEQGDSAMYLCASSHRGLYGYTFGSGTRLTVV.

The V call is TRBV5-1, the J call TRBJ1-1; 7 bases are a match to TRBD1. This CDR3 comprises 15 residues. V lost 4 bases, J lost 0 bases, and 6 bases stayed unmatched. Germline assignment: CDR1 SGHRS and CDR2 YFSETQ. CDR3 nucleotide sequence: TGCGCCAGCAGCCCGGCAGGGGGGATGAACACTGAAGCTTTCTTT. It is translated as CASSPAGGMNTEAFF.

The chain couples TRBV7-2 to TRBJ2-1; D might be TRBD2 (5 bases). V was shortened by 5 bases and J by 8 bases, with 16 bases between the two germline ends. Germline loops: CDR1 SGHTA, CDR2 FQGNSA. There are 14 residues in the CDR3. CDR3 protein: CASSPRTLRHEQFF. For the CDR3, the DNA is TGTGCCAGCAGCCCCCGGACTCTCAGACATGAGCAGTTCTTC.

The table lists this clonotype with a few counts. This chain's CDR3 is CASSFDRASGNTIYF. The CDR3 DNA is TGTGCCAGCAGCTTCGACAGGGCAAGTGGAAACACCATATATTTT. This chain joins TRBV6-6 and TRBJ1-3, with 7 bases identical to TRBD1. This CDR3 contains 15 residues. Losses at the gene ends were 6 bases for V and 3 bases for J; bases not matched to a gene: 8. CDR1 MNHNY and CDR2 SVGAGI come from the germline V gene (reference sequence).

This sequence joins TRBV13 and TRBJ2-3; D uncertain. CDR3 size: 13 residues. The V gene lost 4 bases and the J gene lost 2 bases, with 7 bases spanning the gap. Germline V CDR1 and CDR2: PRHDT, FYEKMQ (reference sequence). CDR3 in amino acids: CASSSTNTDTQYF. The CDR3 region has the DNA TGTGCCAGCAGCTCGACCAACACAGATACGCAGTATTTT.

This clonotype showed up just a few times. This chain's CDR3 is CASSLRGPGELFF. In nucleotides, the CDR3 is TGCGCCAGCAGCTTGAGGGGACCCGGGGAGCTGTTTTTT. The J gene is TRBJ2-2, the V gene TRBV5-1; D may be TRBD1 or TRBD2 (5 bases each). Germline V gene lookup returns CDR1 SGHRS and CDR2 YFSETQ. The CDR3 contains 13 residues. V was cut by 1 base and J by 6 bases, with 7 bases left in between.

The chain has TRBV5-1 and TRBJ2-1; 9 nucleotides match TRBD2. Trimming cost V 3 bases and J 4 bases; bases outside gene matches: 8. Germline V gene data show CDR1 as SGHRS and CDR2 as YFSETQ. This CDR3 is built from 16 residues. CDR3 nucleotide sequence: TGCGCCAGCAGCTCACCTGCGGGGGGGGGTTACAATGAGCAGTTCTTC. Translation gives CASSSPAGGGYNEQFF.

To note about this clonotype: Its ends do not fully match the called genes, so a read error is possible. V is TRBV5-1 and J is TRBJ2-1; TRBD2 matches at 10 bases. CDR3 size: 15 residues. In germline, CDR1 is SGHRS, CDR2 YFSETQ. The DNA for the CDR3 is TGCGCTAGCAGCTTGGCACTAGCGGGGACCAATGAGCAGTTCTTC. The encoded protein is CASSLALAGTNEQFF.

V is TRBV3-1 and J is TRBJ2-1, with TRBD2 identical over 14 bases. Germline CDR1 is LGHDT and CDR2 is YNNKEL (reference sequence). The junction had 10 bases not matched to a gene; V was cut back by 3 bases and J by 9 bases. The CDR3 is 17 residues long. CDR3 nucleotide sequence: TGTGCCAGCAGCCAGATAACCGGGACTAGCGGGAGAGGTGAGCAGTTCTTC. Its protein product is CASSQITGTSGRGEQFF.

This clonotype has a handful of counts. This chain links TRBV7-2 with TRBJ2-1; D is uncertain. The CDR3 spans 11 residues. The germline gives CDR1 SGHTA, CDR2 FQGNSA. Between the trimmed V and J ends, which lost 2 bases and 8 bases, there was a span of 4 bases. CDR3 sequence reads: CASSLLYEQFF. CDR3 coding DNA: TGTGCCAGCAGCTTACTGTATGAGCAGTTCTTC.

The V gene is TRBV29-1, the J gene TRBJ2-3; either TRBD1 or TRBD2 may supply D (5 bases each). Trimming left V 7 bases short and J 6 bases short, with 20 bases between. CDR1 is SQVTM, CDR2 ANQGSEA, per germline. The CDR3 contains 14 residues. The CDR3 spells CSAFRDPSLDTQYF. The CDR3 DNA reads TGCAGCGCATTCCGGGACCCCAGCCTGGATACGCAGTATTTT.